This record concerns one T cell receptor (beta chain) sequence. Its antigen remains unknown. Cultured CD4+ T cell DNA underwent sequencing with the Oncomine TCR Beta short-read assay. In TCRdb, the PCR reads were re-called with MiXCR into one record per CDR3 protein. The sample includes approximately 18,000 distinct CDR3 sequences, 47% of them seen just once. Regarding time point: late sampling 161 to 241 days after vaccination in a few convalescent patients. This sample's treatment: roughly nine-day PBMC culture with coronavirus spike peptide pools or control peptides (ViraFEST assay). ViraFEST grew antigen-specific T cells using peptide pools, then sequenced TCRs. This sample is drawn from a study of vaccination and CD4 T cells after COVID-19. About the study: Sampling post-COVID took place a median roughly 92 days after diagnosis (range 35 to 161).

The CDR3 is 17 residues long. In germline, CDR1 is LNHNV, CDR2 YYDKDF (reference sequence). Germline trimming cut 1 base from V and 4 bases from J; bases unmatched to any gene: 13. The sequences come from CD4+ T cells from blood, cultured in vitro, collected about 7 months after SARS-CoV-2 vaccination. The V gene is TRBV15, the J gene TRBJ2-7; 7 bases match TRBD2. This TCR was sampled from a human donor who had recovered from COVID-19. Written as DNA, the CDR3 is TGTGCCACCAGCAGAGCTTCTGGGGGGGTGAGTGGGTACGAGCAGTACTTC. Its protein product is CATSRASGGVSGYEQYF.